Sequencing of this TCR beta chain was carried out in a study of human T cells and chemical hapten exposure. Study-wide context: Variation in per-sample TCR yields came mainly from small pooled library volume differences.

The template was total RNA from unfractionated whole blood. Study-wide results and caveats: TCRs above 1 in 1000 frequency did not change with DPC sensitization.

Germline V gene lookup returns CDR1 ENHRY and CDR2 SYGVKD. This CDR3 is 15 amino acids long. The V and J ends lost 2 bases and 5 bases respectively, with 13 bases between them. Within the library, unique molecular identifiers were attached to each individual cDNA molecule. Original processing methods: TCR counts had a median of about 99,000 per sample and spanned roughly 23,224 to 690,600. In TCRdb, the 5' RACE reads were re-called with MiXCR into one record per CDR3 protein. For this entry, the V and J calls and clone size follow TCRdb and not the study's own pipeline. The repertoire holds 120,000 to 150,000 distinct CDR3 sequences, 4.1% seen once, with around 1.5% in the top ten. The table lists this clonotype with many counts. Its specificity is not known.

The gene calls are TRBV10-3 and TRBJ1-5; D unresolved. This receptor was obtained from a female donor in good health. The CDR3 here is CAISEPAGSDQPQHF. CDR3 DNA sequence: TGTGCCATCAGTGAGCCTGCGGGGTCGGATCAGCCCCAGCATTTT.